Listed below are T cell receptor beta chains from one sample, sequenced in a study of T cell changes during pregnancy in multiple sclerosis. TCRdb's table, derived via immunoSEQ multiplex PCR, lists solely in-frame clones and lacks some. The sample carries 26,000 or so clones, 90% to 95% recorded once. This sample comprised CD8+ T cells from peripheral blood mononuclear cells, obtained before pregnancy. Receptor source: a female donor with multiple sclerosis, enrolled in a pregnancy study. The CDR3 runs from the conserved cysteine through the conserved F or W. Fields, in order: J gene, clone size, D gene, V gene, CDR3 protein, CDR3 DNA. The D gene is left open where the match is weak. Clone size is shown for a subset of rows, as once, few, many or a class of expanded clone.

TRBJ2-7 | NA | NA | TRBV6-5 | CASSPGQFSYEQYF | TGTGCCAGCAGCCCTGGACAGTTCTCCTACGAGCAGTACTTC
TRBJ1-2 | NA | NA | TRBV6-6 | CASSPDLGVRYGYTF | TGTGCCAGCAGTCCCGATTTGGGAGTTCGGTATGGCTACACCTTC
TRBJ2-7 | NA | NA | TRBV27 | CASSQDSTHEQYF | TGTGCCAGCAGCCAAGACTCAACCCACGAGCAGTACTTC
TRBJ2-2 | NA | TRBD1 | TRBV6-1 | CASTGQGATGELFF | TGTGCCAGCACGGGACAGGGGGCAACCGGGGAGCTGTTTTTT
TRBJ2-7 | NA | TRBD2 | TRBV14 | CASSQGLAAAYEQYF | TGTGCCAGCAGCCAAGGTCTAGCGGCCGCCTACGAGCAGTACTTC
TRBJ2-7 | once | NA | TRBV5-6 | CASSLKGSYLTFYEQYF | TGTGCCAGCAGCCTAAAGGGGTCCTACCTCACATTCTACGAGCAGTACTTC
TRBJ2-1 | NA | NA | TRBV19 | CASSMVAGNNEQFF | TGTGCCAGTAGTATGGTGGCAGGGAACAATGAGCAGTTCTTC
TRBJ1-1 | NA | NA | TRBV23-1 | CASSQSGQFDCTEAFF | TGCGCCAGCAGTCAATCGGGACAATTTGATTGTACTGAAGCTTTCTTT
TRBJ1-1 | once | NA | TRBV9 | CASSVEPGWSTEAFF | TGTGCCAGCAGCGTAGAGCCAGGGTGGAGCACTGAAGCTTTCTTT
TRBJ1-2 | NA | TRBD1 | TRBV6-5 | CASGPGQPPNYGYTF | TGTGCCAGCGGACCGGGACAGCCTCCTAACTATGGCTACACCTTC
TRBJ2-1 | NA | TRBD2 | TRBV2 | CASSPGTSRYEQFF | TGTGCCAGCAGCCCCGGGACTAGCAGATATGAGCAGTTCTTC
TRBJ2-1 | NA | NA | TRBV19 | CASSMGRGNEQFF | TGTGCCAGTAGTATGGGGAGAGGGAATGAGCAGTTCTTC
TRBJ2-7 | NA | NA | TRBV7-9 | CASSARDSYEQYF | TGTGCCAGCAGCGCCCGCGACTCCTACGAGCAGTACTTC
TRBJ1-2 | NA | TRBD1 | TRBV14 | CASSHRGQYYGYTF | TGTGCCAGCAGCCACAGGGGGCAATACTATGGCTACACCTTC
TRBJ1-1 | NA | TRBD1 | TRBV28 | CASSLSDRGNTEAFF | TGTGCCAGCAGTTTATCGGACAGGGGGAACACTGAAGCTTTCTTT
TRBJ2-7 | NA | NA | TRBV29-1 | CSVEDPSFGGVYEQYF | TGCAGCGTTGAAGACCCCTCATTCGGGGGAGTATACGAGCAGTACTTC
TRBJ2-5 | NA | NA | TRBV5-6 | CASSFVTGTQYF | TGTGCCAGCAGCTTTGTTACGGGGACCCAGTACTTC
TRBJ1-4 | once | TRBD1 | TRBV7-9 | CASSSGGRRDEKLFF | TGTGCCAGCAGCTCAGGGGGGAGGCGAGATGAAAAACTGTTTTTT
TRBJ2-2 | NA | NA | TRBV15 | CATSRGTNTGELFF | TGTGCCACCAGCAGAGGCACTAACACCGGGGAGCTGTTTTTT
TRBJ2-6 | NA | NA | TRBV27 | CASSLSVSGANVLTF | TGTGCCAGCAGTTTATCCGTCTCTGGGGCCAACGTCCTGACTTTC
TRBJ2-1 | NA | NA | TRBV27 | CASSLIVTKNDNEQFF | TGTGCCAGCAGTTTAATTGTGACTAAGAACGACAATGAGCAGTTCTTC
TRBJ1-5 | NA | NA | TRBV7-9 | CASSLYNQPQHF | TGTGCCAGCAGCTTGTACAATCAGCCCCAGCATTTT
TRBJ1-2 | NA | TRBD1 | TRBV5-6 | CASSSGTGGYGYTF | TGTGCCAGCAGCTCCGGGACAGGGGGCTATGGCTACACCTTC
TRBJ2-1 | NA | NA | TRBV4-3 | CASSQGTREDEQFF | TGCGCCAGCAGCCAAGGGACCAGGGAGGATGAGCAGTTCTTC
TRBJ2-1 | NA | TRBD2 | TRBV10-3 | CAISEGERDVNEQFF | TGTGCCATCAGTGAGGGCGAGCGGGACGTCAATGAGCAGTTCTTC
TRBJ1-1 | NA | NA | TRBV5-4 | CASSGTRGTEAFF | TGTGCCAGCAGCGGTACAAGGGGCACTGAAGCTTTCTTT
TRBJ2-3 | once | NA | TRBV7-8 | CASSSSRGTDTQYF | TGTGCCAGCAGCTCTTCCAGGGGCACAGATACGCAGTATTTT
TRBJ1-2 | NA | TRBD1 | TRBV2 | CASPFPGQTANYGYTF | TGTGCCAGCCCTTTCCCGGGACAGACAGCTAACTATGGCTACACCTTC
TRBJ2-7 | NA | TRBD2 | TRBV15 | CATSSGTLAGGTYEQYF | TGTGCCACCAGCAGTGGGACCTTAGCGGGAGGGACGTACGAGCAGTACTTC
TRBJ2-5 | few | TRBD2 | TRBV4-3 | CASSQVLAGTETQYF | TGCGCCAGCAGCCAAGTACTAGCGGGAACGGAGACCCAGTACTTC
TRBJ2-1 | NA | TRBD2 | TRBV28 | CASSFPGGGYNEQFF | TGTGCCAGCAGTTTTCCAGGCGGGGGGTACAATGAGCAGTTCTTC
TRBJ1-1 | NA | NA | TRBV27 | CASSGLGNTEAFF | TGTGCCAGCAGTGGGCTGGGGAACACTGAAGCTTTCTTT
TRBJ2-7 | NA | TRBD2 | TRBV30 | CAWTLPGLAGRDLEQYF | TGTGCCTGGACCCTACCCGGACTAGCGGGAAGGGATTTGGAGCAGTACTTC
TRBJ2-7 | NA | TRBD1 | TRBV5-3 | CARSPNRTGPSYEQYF | TGTGCCAGAAGCCCAAATCGGACAGGGCCGTCCTACGAGCAGTACTTC
TRBJ2-1 | NA | NA | TRBV7-9 | CASSSSGREQFF | TGTGCCAGCAGCTCCTCCGGCAGGGAGCAGTTCTTC
TRBJ1-5 | NA | NA | TRBV19 | CALAEEGDQPQHF | TGTGCCTTGGCGGAGGAGGGAGATCAGCCCCAGCATTTT
TRBJ2-7 | NA | NA | TRBV7-9 | CASSSGRTYEQYF | TGTGCCAGCAGCAGCGGGCGAACCTACGAGCAGTACTTC
TRBJ2-3 | NA | TRBD1 | TRBV7-3 | CASSPGQGTDTQYF | TGTGCCAGCAGCCCGGGACAGGGGACAGATACGCAGTATTTT
TRBJ2-7 | few | TRBD2 | TRBV4-1 | CASSPKLGLAASYEQYF | TGCGCCAGCAGCCCGAAATTAGGACTAGCGGCCTCCTACGAGCAGTACTTC
TRBJ2-7 | once | NA | TRBV7-6 | CASSLEPTGYEQYF | TGTGCCAGCAGCTTAGAGCCCACGGGCTACGAGCAGTACTTC
TRBJ2-7 | NA | NA | TRBV27 | CASSSHSYEQYF | TGTGCCAGCAGTTCCCATTCCTACGAGCAGTACTTC
TRBJ1-2 | NA | NA | TRBV30 | CAWSSEGYGYTF | TGTGCCTGGAGTTCGGAGGGGTATGGCTACACCTTC
TRBJ1-1 | NA | NA | TRBV19 | CASSNRANTEAFF | TGTGCCAGTAGTAACAGGGCCAACACTGAAGCTTTCTTT
TRBJ2-3 | NA | TRBD2 | TRBV6-1 | CASGLAGGWVDTQYF | TGTGCCAGCGGACTAGCGGGAGGGTGGGTGGATACGCAGTATTTT
TRBJ1-3 | few | NA | TRBV19 | CASSIDGISGESGNTIYF | TGTGCCAGTAGTATAGATGGCATATCGGGGGAATCTGGAAACACCATATATTTT
TRBJ2-5 | NA | NA | TRBV30 | CAWRNRAEETQYF | TGTGCCTGGAGAAACAGGGCCGAGGAGACCCAGTACTTC
TRBJ1-1 | NA | NA | TRBV7-9 | CASSSTLGLGAEAFF | TGTGCCAGCAGCTCTACCCTGGGGCTTGGCGCTGAAGCTTTCTTT
TRBJ2-3 | NA | NA | TRBV9 | CASSVAVKTDTQYF | TGTGCCAGCAGCGTAGCTGTAAAAACAGATACGCAGTATTTT
TRBJ2-1 | NA | NA | TRBV20-1 | CSADSYNEQFF | TGCAGTGCTGACAGTTACAATGAGCAGTTCTTC
TRBJ2-3 | once | TRBD2 | TRBV28 | CASSLPRLAGGVDTQYF | TGTGCCAGCAGTTTACCCAGACTAGCGGGAGGGGTAGATACGCAGTATTTT
TRBJ2-1 | NA | TRBD2 | TRBV7-2 | CASSLLAGVYNEQFF | TGTGCCAGCAGCTTGCTAGCGGGAGTATACAATGAGCAGTTCTTC
TRBJ2-1 | NA | NA | TRBV4-2 | CASSQVGSYNEQFF | TGTGCCAGCAGCCAAGTCGGGTCGTACAATGAGCAGTTCTTC
TRBJ2-5 | NA | TRBD1 | TRBV6-6 | CASSYWDSSKETQYF | TGTGCCAGCAGTTACTGGGACAGCAGTAAAGAGACCCAGTACTTC
TRBJ2-7 | NA | NA | TRBV19 | CASSIFGSSYEQYF | TGTGCCAGTAGTATTTTTGGCTCATCTTACGAGCAGTACTTC
TRBJ1-6 | NA | NA | TRBV16 | CASSQSADSYNSPLHF | TGTGCCAGCAGCCAATCGGCCGACTCTTATAATTCACCCCTCCACTTT
TRBJ1-1 | NA | NA | TRBV7-3 | CASSLWGGTEAFF | TGTGCCAGCAGCTTATGGGGGGGAACTGAAGCTTTCTTT
TRBJ1-1 | NA | NA | TRBV4-3 | CASSPQAEPNTEAFF | TGCGCCAGCAGCCCCCAGGCAGAACCGAACACTGAAGCTTTCTTT
TRBJ2-7 | NA | NA | TRBV12-5 | CASGSWDITYEQYF | TGTGCTAGTGGTTCATGGGACATTACCTACGAGCAGTACTTC
TRBJ1-1 | few | NA | TRBV29-1 | CSVRGGWPEAFF | TGCAGCGTTAGGGGGGGCTGGCCTGAAGCTTTCTTT
TRBJ1-1 | NA | NA | TRBV19 | CASSHWTDKNTEAFF | TGTGCCAGTAGTCACTGGACAGATAAGAACACTGAAGCTTTCTTT